Given below is one TCR beta chain in context. No antigen is known for it. Trimming removed 7 bases from V and 4 bases from J; the gene matches leave 8 bases unexplained. Spanning cysteine to phenylalanine, the CDR3 consists of 15 amino acids. Only the CDR3 DNA is retained, 45 bases long and in frame from the first base. Reading the germline V gene gives CDR1 MDHEN and CDR2 SYDVKM. This entry belongs to a study of cytomegalovirus exposure and HLA in healthy donors (dated by TCRdb to the late 2010s). Study-wide context: According to an earlier analysis of several hundred of the donors, 150 million to 200 million T cells yielded some 110 million unique TCR beta sequences and more than 250 Gb of sequence data. An early release covering roughly 640 HLA-typed donors comprised approximately 290 gigabases of sequencing data and around 80 million unique TCR sequences. Among the roughly 410 genotyped donors, under 90% belonged to the genetic ancestry cluster associated with self-reported Caucasian donors. The aim of the study was to test whether cataloging public T cell receptors could identify signatures of past pathogen exposure. The study profiled the T cell repertoires of some 610 subjects by immunosequencing and related them to cytomegalovirus serostatus. In addition to the first cohort of approximately 670 subjects, a separate validation cohort of 100 to 150 different subjects was used. The study combined high-throughput TCR immunosequencing, statistical association of individual TCRs with disease status, and machine learning to predict cytomegalovirus infection status. In a later analysis, previously published TCR beta repertoires from about 640 donors were re-analyzed and high-resolution HLA genotyping was added so that TCR occurrence patterns could be studied. The later analysis used no new phenotypic data to find candidate immune exposures, relying instead on TCR beta sequences and their occurrence across donors. An earlier analysis of a few hundred of the donors applied high-throughput TCR beta sequencing to assess whether each TCR beta V gene segment acted as functional or pseudogenic. Donor age, sex, ethnicity and CMV serostatus were collected together with the repertoire data. Genome-wide SNP genotypes for about three fifths of the roughly 670 donors were used in a later genetic analysis, which treated that subset as a discovery cohort. Every discovery cohort repertoire had been produced on one sequencing platform. HLA typing included class I and class II loci at four-digit resolution. Typing coverage varied by locus: about 629-630 donors for A, B, C, DRB1 and DQB1; around 560 for DQA1; about 590 for DPA1; roughly 450 for DPB1. Four or five DR-DQ haplotypes were handled as single units for association and clustering because linkage in the cohort was strong. Among roughly 370 genotyped donors of the cohort, an average of roughly 240,000 unique TCR beta nucleotide sequences were sequenced per donor, around 20% of them non-productive. Overall study results and their limits: Sequencing depth was assumed to be roughly uniform across donors in the presence/absence analyses, though that assumption may not hold. A later analysis found that TCR association rates varied across HLA loci, with DRB1 alleles showing the most associated TCRs and HLA-C alleles the fewest. Specific HLA alleles were associated with some 15,000 TCR beta sequences at a false discovery rate of 0.05 in a later analysis. Only TCR beta chains were sequenced in this cohort, and the absence of alpha or paired-chain data limited detectable features. Broadly in line with IMGT annotations, most TCR beta V segments showed up in productive rearrangements about 87% or about 30% of the time in an earlier analysis of around 600 of the donors. In a later genetic analysis, fewer N-insertions in productive TCRs were reported among donors in an Asian-associated ancestry cluster than the roughly 640-donor mean. The authors suggested that the approach could potentially be generalized to other disease states and immunological phenotypes. The 87-base-pair reads could not distinguish some IMGT-functional V segments, including TRBV6-2 and TRBV6-3, so those segments were excluded. When HLA alleles, especially DR and DQ, strongly co-occurred, attributing TCR associations to individual alleles was difficult. Immune exposure information for the cohort was limited to CMV serostatus. Linkage disequilibrium might explain the correlated functional status among segregating V segments, but an unknown experimental factor could not be ruled out. An association between a missense DCLRE1C variant and V-gene and J-gene trimming of TCR beta chains was found in a later genetic analysis and replicated in an independent cohort. Most CMV-associated TCR beta chains appeared to be HLA-restricted in a later analysis, and the HLA associations seemed to be driven largely by CMV exposure. Cytomegalovirus status was reported to be diagnosed by the classifier with high specificity and sensitivity in both the original and validation cohorts. Most TCR sequences were seen in very few donors, while some public TCRs were found in many individuals. A later analysis reported that several top co-occurrence clusters appeared linked to parvovirus B19, influenza, CMV and Epstein-Barr virus. The sequencing pipeline was judged likely to have produced a cluster of highly shared sequence variants as a technical artifact. A further reported finding was that TCR beta sequences accurately predicted the HLA-A and HLA-B alleles for most subjects in the first cohort. A total of fewer than 200 TCR beta chains were listed by the study as associated with cytomegalovirus. The earlier analysis of around 600 of the donors excluded about 16 rarely observed V segments, including chromosome 9 orphons, because counts were too low. In a later analysis, HLA-associated TCR beta chains were found to be more clonally expanded and to have lower generation probabilities than equally common non-associated chains. Three of the identified cytomegalovirus-associated TCR beta chains were confirmed in vitro to be specific for cytomegalovirus antigens. Because some donors lacked HLA typing at each locus, the association tests relied only on the typed subset.

In total, 630 or so healthy bone marrow donors made up the cohort. At the time of sampling, all cohort members were nominally healthy, though unrecorded immune exposures were likely present. The donor was CMV seropositive and belonged to the group of about 290 seropositive cohort members. A peripheral blood sample was collected from each donor, and TCR beta sequencing was performed on peripheral blood mononuclear cells. The Qiagen DNeasy Blood Extraction Kit was used to extract genomic DNA from the blood cell samples. Library preparation used the immunoSEQ multiplex PCR assay. A mixture of 60 forward primers for TCR Vbeta segments and 13 reverse primers for TCR Jbeta segments was used in the multiplex PCR. A multiplex PCR assay on genomic DNA amplified the CDR3 region of rearranged TCR beta genes. The amplified TCR beta libraries were sequenced on the Illumina HiSeq System as 87-base-pair reads. The authors' analysis ran thus. A later analysis counted 65 million to 90 million unique TCR beta chains across the 670 or so repertoires, and roughly 10 million of these chains were shared by at least two donors. Raw reads were error-corrected and collapsed into unique sequences by a nearest-neighbor algorithm in which closely related sequences were merged to remove PCR and sequencing errors. Alignment of CDR3 sequences to IMGT reference sequences was used to assign V, D and J gene segments. Each retained sequence needed at least a six-nucleotide match to both a V gene segment and a J gene segment. A rearrangement was called productive if the CDR3 had no stop codons and remained in frame with V and J, and every other rearrangement was called non-productive. Following IMGT convention, CDR3 was defined as the stretch from the second conserved V-encoded cysteine to the conserved J-encoded phenylalanine. The earlier analysis of some 540 of the donors excluded any sequence lacking an unambiguous match to a single V gene segment. An earlier analysis of a few hundred of the donors called V segments functional above 56.7% productive rearrangements and segregating when the between-donor standard deviation exceeded 5%. A statistical classification framework was built to diagnose cytomegalovirus status from the catalog of TCR beta chain sequences. A later analysis assigned V and J genes by comparing TCR nucleotide sequences with IMGT/GENE-DB human TR gene sequences. Using the TCRdist pipeline, a later analysis assigned CDR3 sequences along with most-parsimonious VDJ recombination scenarios. A later analysis defined each TCR beta chain by its CDR3 amino acid sequence plus V-gene family, and excluded reads lacking a unique V-gene family. To address suspected cross-contamination and a sequencing artifact, a later analysis removed approximately 600 highly shared, low-generation-probability nucleotide sequences. For each public chain, a later analysis derived a clonal expansion index from normalized ranks of inferred template counts within each repertoire. In a later analysis, generation probabilities were computed using a VDJ recombination model fitted to out-of-frame rearrangements, and the results were checked against IGoR. In a later analysis, hypergeometric tests were used to score TCR-TCR, TCR-HLA and TCR-CMV co-occurrence, with a repertoire-size bias correction applied to TCR pairs. To estimate false discovery rates, a later analysis permuted the HLA or CMV assignments 20 times. In a later analysis, co-occurring TCRs were grouped using DBSCAN, and TCRdist sequence similarity was added for clustering within HLA-allele-positive subsets. Repertoires with fewer than 30,000 or more than 120,000 public chains were left out of co-occurrence clustering, as were a handful of repertoires with anomalous nucleotide sharing. TCRdb provides this immuneACCESS table in a form limited to in-frame rearrangements. Some clones are lacking; in checked studies, under half of them reflect an unresolved V gene, and why the rest are absent is not known. The D gene and trimming were derived from the DNA, and the V and J assignments and clone size from that table. The sample table includes 20,000 to 25,000 clones. Roughly a sixth of the sample comes from the top ten.

This clonotype originated in a male donor in good health and CMV-seropositive. The V and J segments used are TRBV28 and TRBJ1-3, and 9 bases in between align with TRBD1. Sequencing was done on a sample of PBMCs. At the DNA level, the sequence is TGTGCCAGCACACCTTTAGGGACAGGGGGAAACACCATATATTTT. Translated, it gives CASTPLGTGGNTIYF.